This T cell receptor (beta chain) stems from a study of blood T cell repertoires in COVID-19. Study as a whole: Samples of COVID-19 (acute and convalescent) were obtained from the United States, Italy and Spain. T cells, B-cell-depleted T cells, or PBMCs supplied cDNA or gDNA.

As originally analysed: Amplification with reference gene primers provided the estimates of nucleated cell counts. The assay was immunoSEQ multiplex PCR, and TCRdb's table has in-frame clones only and misses some. V, J and clone size reflect that table, while D and trimming were determined from the DNA. Counted here are 250,000 to 300,000 clones, over 70% occurring once; the ten biggest clones make up approximately 10%. V lost 7 bases to trimming and J lost 5 bases; unmatched junction nucleotides: 8. In germline, CDR1 is SQVTM, CDR2 ANQGSEA. CDR3 size: 13 residues. This clone was picked up one time. This chain uses TRBV29-1 with TRBJ1-2; 9 bases fit TRBD1. This clonotype was sampled from a woman between 65 and 79 years old with COVID-19, enrolled during active disease. The sample comprised peripheral blood. CDR3 sequence (DNA): TGCAGCGCAAGGACAGGGGTAGAATATGGCTACACCTTC. Protein sequence: CSARTGVEYGYTF.